This is a list of T cell receptor beta chains from one sample in a study of blood T cell repertoires in COVID-19. Assay: immunoSEQ multiplex PCR; the TCRdb copy retains only in-frame clones and omits some. The sample has about 200,000 clones; 80% to 85% are singletons. Sequencing was carried out using PBMCs or T cells enriched from blood (not recorded which). The receptors were gathered from a woman between 45 and 65 years old with acute COVID-19. Each CDR3 is given with its conserved first and last residue. Fields, in order: D gene, clone size, V gene, J gene, CDR3 DNA, CDR3 protein. A D gene is named only where the DNA matches it firmly. Only part of the rows carry a size: once, few, many, or a class if the clone is expanded.

>NA|NA|TRBV7-8|TRBJ2-2
TGTGCCAGCAGCTCCGAGCTTTTCGGGGAGCTGTTTTTT
CASSSELFGELFF
>TRBD1|NA|TRBV5-1|TRBJ2-7
TGCGCCAGCAGCGTGACAGGGAGTCTATACGAGCAGTACTTC
CASSVTGSLYEQYF
>NA|NA|TRBV5-8|TRBJ1-5
TGTGCCAGCAGCTTGGGAAAAACAGGGAGACTGGGCAATCAGCCCCAGCATTTT
CASSLGKTGRLGNQPQHF
>TRBD1|NA|TRBV29-1|TRBJ2-3
TGCAGCGGGACCGGGACAGGGGGATCAGATACGCAGTATTTT
CSGTGTGGSDTQYF
>TRBD1|few|TRBV5-1|TRBJ1-1
TGCGCCAGCAGCTTGGATCCCGGGACAGGGTCGACTGAAGCTTTCTTT
CASSLDPGTGSTEAFF
>NA|few|TRBV7-2|TRBJ1-3
TGTGCCTACAAACAGGGAACTGGAAACACCATATATTTT
CAYKQGTGNTIYF
>TRBD1|once|TRBV18|TRBJ1-1
TGTGCCAGCTCGCCGGACAGGAAGAACACTGAAGCTTTCTTT
CASSPDRKNTEAFF
>NA|NA|TRBV5-1|TRBJ1-1
TGCGCCAGCAGCGTGGAGGTCCCGGGAACTGAAGCTTTCTTT
CASSVEVPGTEAFF
>NA|NA|TRBV7-9|TRBJ1-4
TGTGCCAGCAGAAAGACAGGAGCAACTAATGAAAAACTGTTTTTT
CASRKTGATNEKLFF
>NA|once|TRBV4-3|TRBJ1-4
TGCGCCAGCAGCCAAGATTTCGGGAAGACTAATGAAAAACTGTTTTTT
CASSQDFGKTNEKLFF
>TRBD1|NA|TRBV7-2|TRBJ2-3
TGTGCCAGCAGCCCGGACAGGGGACGGGCAGATACGCAGTATTTT
CASSPDRGRADTQYF
>TRBD1|NA|TRBV10-3|TRBJ2-3
TGTGCCATCAGTGTAGGGACAGGGGGGGCGGATACGCAGTATTTT
CAISVGTGGADTQYF
>TRBD2|NA|TRBV5-4|TRBJ2-3
TGTGCCAGCAGCTTTCCAGCGGGACCAGATACGCAGTATTTT
CASSFPAGPDTQYF
>TRBD1|NA|TRBV28|TRBJ2-7
TGTGCCAGCAGTTCTGGAACAGGGGCTAACTACGAGCAGTACTTC
CASSSGTGANYEQYF
>NA|NA|TRBV19|TRBJ1-3
TGTGCCAGTAAGAGTCACTCTGGAAACACCATATATTTT
CASKSHSGNTIYF
>NA|NA|TRBV27|TRBJ1-2
TGTGCCAGCAGTTTCTTAGCAGGGTATGGGGGCTACACCTTC
CASSFLAGYGGYTF
>TRBD1|NA|TRBV10-2|TRBJ2-1
TGCGCCAGCAGGGGGGATCTCGGGACAGGGCCCGCCAATGAGCAGTTCTTC
CASRGDLGTGPANEQFF
>TRBD1|NA|TRBV7-2|TRBJ2-2
TGTGCCAGCAGCTTAGGGGGACAGGGCCCCGGGGAGCTGTTTTTT
CASSLGGQGPGELFF
>NA|NA|TRBV7-9|TRBJ2-2
TGTGCCAGCAGCTTAGTTGGGGCCTACACCGGGGAGCTGTTTTTT
CASSLVGAYTGELFF
>NA|NA|TRBV7-8|TRBJ2-3
TGTGCCAGCAGCTTAGCTGGGCAACTCCGCACAGATACGCAGTATTTT
CASSLAGQLRTDTQYF
>TRBD1|NA|TRBV6-5|TRBJ2-7
TGTGCCAGCAGACCAGAGACAGGGGGCTCGAGAGAGCAGTACTTC
CASRPETGGSREQYF
>TRBD1|NA|TRBV6-5|TRBJ1-2
TGTGCCAGCAGTTCATTTCCCTCAGGGGGCCAGGGAGGCTACACCTTC
CASSSFPSGGQGGYTF
>TRBD2|once|TRBV7-2|TRBJ2-1
TGTGCCAGCAGCACTAGCGGGGGGACTTACAATGAGCAGTTCTTC
CASSTSGGTYNEQFF
>NA|NA|TRBV11-2|TRBJ1-2
TGTGCCAGCAGCTTAGATCGCGAGGGCTACACCTTC
CASSLDREGYTF
>TRBD2|NA|TRBV4-1|TRBJ2-5
TGCGCCAGCAGACCGGGACTAGCGGGGGAAGAGACCCAGTACTTC
CASRPGLAGEETQYF
>NA|NA|TRBV7-9|TRBJ2-7
TGTGCCAGCAGCCAACACGGGACCTACGAGCAGTACTTC
CASSQHGTYEQYF
>NA|few|TRBV15|TRBJ2-3
TGTGCCACCAGCATTGAGCCAGGGCGCCATAATACGCAGTATTTT
CATSIEPGRHNTQYF
>NA|NA|TRBV7-3|TRBJ2-1
TGTGCCAGCAGCTTAATTCCCGGGAATGAGCAGTTCTTC
CASSLIPGNEQFF
>NA|NA|TRBV11-1|TRBJ2-2
TGTGCCAGCAGCCCTGCCCAGATCGGGGAGCTGTTTTTT
CASSPAQIGELFF
>TRBD2|NA|TRBV7-2|TRBJ2-1
TGTGCCAGCAAGCCAGGGACTAGCGGGAGTGCAGGGATCAATGAGCAGTTCTTC
CASKPGTSGSAGINEQFF
>TRBD1|NA|TRBV7-2|TRBJ2-7
TGTGCCAGCAGCTTAGAGGGGGCAGTCCCCTACGAGCAGTACTTC
CASSLEGAVPYEQYF
>TRBD1|NA|TRBV18|TRBJ1-6
TGTGCCAGCTCACCTTCAAACAGGGGGCCTTCCAATTCACCCCTCCACTTT
CASSPSNRGPSNSPLHF
>TRBD1|NA|TRBV30|TRBJ2-3
TGTGCCTGGGGGACAGGGACAAGCACAGATACGCAGTATTTT
CAWGTGTSTDTQYF
>NA|NA|TRBV7-9|TRBJ2-3
TGTGCCAGCAGCTCGGGCGGGGCAGATACGCAGTATTTT
CASSSGGADTQYF
>TRBD1|NA|TRBV5-4|TRBJ1-2
TGTGCCAGCAGCTTACTAAACAGGGGGCATGGCTACACCTTC
CASSLLNRGHGYTF
>TRBD2|NA|TRBV18|TRBJ2-1
TGTGCCAGCTCACGTGGACTAGCGGGATCCTACAATGAGCAGTTCTTC
CASSRGLAGSYNEQFF
>NA|NA|TRBV5-1|TRBJ1-4
TGCGCCAGCAGCTTGGATTCCGGGGTTGGTGAAAAACTGTTTTTT
CASSLDSGVGEKLFF
>TRBD2|NA|TRBV27|TRBJ2-4
TGTGCCAGCAGTATGACAGCCAGGAGCGGGAGGGGAAACATTCAGTACTTC
CASSMTARSGRGNIQYF
>NA|few|TRBV10-3|TRBJ2-1
TGTGCCATCAGCGGGGGAGTCTCCAATGGGAACAATGAGCAGTTCTTC
CAISGGVSNGNNEQFF
>NA|once|TRBV12-3/TRBV12-4|TRBJ1-1
TGTGCCAGCACCCCTTCTCGCACTGAAGCTTTCTTT
CASTPSRTEAFF
>TRBD1|NA|TRBV7-2|TRBJ2-7
TGTGCCAGCAGCATCAAACTCACAGGGGGCTGGTTGGGTGAGCAGTACTTC
CASSIKLTGGWLGEQYF
>NA|once|TRBV19|TRBJ2-5
TGTGCCAGTACCCGGGGGGCCGGGGAGACCCAGTACTTC
CASTRGAGETQYF
>TRBD2|NA|TRBV28|TRBJ2-1
TGTGCCAGCAGTCGAGCGGGGGTAAAATACAATGAGCAGTTCTTC
CASSRAGVKYNEQFF
>TRBD2|NA|TRBV5-3|TRBJ2-7
TGTGCCAGAAGTCCTTGGACAGTGGGTGGGACTAGCGGGGGGCTCTACGAGCAGTACTTC
CARSPWTVGGTSGGLYEQYF
>NA|NA|TRBV9|TRBJ2-3
TGTGCCAGCAGCGTAGCGCAGGGGCCCACAGATACGCAGTATTTT
CASSVAQGPTDTQYF
>TRBD1|NA|TRBV4-3|TRBJ2-1
TGCGCCAGCAGCCAAGCGGGACAGGGGGCGACGGACGAGCAGTTCTTC
CASSQAGQGATDEQFF
>NA|NA|TRBV5-8|TRBJ2-1
TGTGCCAGCAGCCCCAGGGAAGAGACCCAACCGAACAATGAGCAGTTCTTC
CASSPREETQPNNEQFF
>TRBD2|NA|TRBV7-9|TRBJ2-3
TGTGCCAGCAGCCCTTTACTCTCTAGCGGGGCTGATACGCAGTATTTT
CASSPLLSSGADTQYF
>NA|NA|TRBV4-3|TRBJ1-4
TGCGCCAGCAGCCAAGATCAGGGTACAACTAATGAAAAACTGTTTTTT
CASSQDQGTTNEKLFF
>TRBD1|NA|TRBV23-1|TRBJ1-1
TGCGCCAGCCCCTGGGACAGGGCAACGAACACTGAAGCTTTCTTT
CASPWDRATNTEAFF
>TRBD1|NA|TRBV5-6|TRBJ1-5
TGTGCCAGCAGCTTGGGACAGGGGGCCACAAGGAATCAGCCCCAGCATTTT
CASSLGQGATRNQPQHF
>NA|NA|TRBV7-2|TRBJ2-5
TGTGCCAGCAGCTTAGCGGGAGCTCAAGAGACCCAGTACTTC
CASSLAGAQETQYF
>TRBD1|once|TRBV27|TRBJ2-1
TGTGCCACCTCGACCCCGGGACAGGGGTACAATGAGCAGTTCTTC
CATSTPGQGYNEQFF